This TCR beta chain was recovered during a study of cytomegalovirus exposure and HLA in healthy donors. Overall study findings and caveats: Accurate HLA-A and HLA-B prediction from TCR beta sequences was reported for most subjects.

Germline V lookup: CDR1 LGHNA, CDR2 YNFKEQ. V shed 5 bases, J shed 2 bases, and the junction held 11 bases outside the gene matches. The CDR3 loop spans 16 amino acids. Though nominally healthy at sampling, donors likely had unrecorded immune exposures. To note about this clone: Its antigen is still unknown.

PCR primers comprised 60 Vbeta and 13 Jbeta primers. Assay: immunoSEQ multiplex PCR; the TCRdb copy retains only in-frame clones and omits some. Counted here are 50,000 to 80,000 clones, under 85% occurring once; the ten biggest clones make up about 5%. The genes are TRBV4-2 and TRBJ1-1; TRBD1 matches at 7 bases. Sequenced sample: PBMCs. This receptor was obtained from a male donor in good health and CMV-seropositive. The CDR3 spells CASSGEYGTANTEAFF. CDR3 coding DNA: TGTGCCAGCAGCGGGGAATACGGGACAGCCAACACTGAAGCTTTCTTT.